The 6 T cell receptor beta chains below come from one sample, sequenced in a study of T cells in Graves' hyperthyroidism and ophthalmopathy. From RNA transcripts, TCR beta CDR3 regions were amplified. An initial round of RT-PCR targeting the TCR CDR3 relied on the HTBI primer set. TCRdb used MiXCR to reprocess the multiplex PCR reads, holding one entry per CDR3 protein. This table holds roughly 420,000 distinct CDR3 sequences, 15% to 18% found once. The source material was blood. Receptors originate from a woman aged 18-29 years with Graves' hyperthyroidism.

This clonotype was counted many times. The rearrangement uses TRBV27 and TRBJ2-5; 9 bases line up with TRBD2. In germline, CDR1 is MNHEY, CDR2 SMNVEV (reference sequence). The CDR3 contains 18 residues. V shed 2 bases and J 0 bases; nucleotides not matched to a gene: 10. For the CDR3, the DNA is TGTGCCAGCAGTTTAGTAGGCGCGGGGGGGGGGTACCAAGAGACCCAGTACTTC. Translation: CASSLVGAGGGYQETQYF.

This clonotype was picked up many times. The chain has TRBV27 and TRBJ2-1, with a tentative D call TRBD2 (6 bases). V dropped 3 bases and J dropped 5 bases, with 8 bases sitting between them. The CDR3 covers 13 residues. CDR1 is MNHEY and CDR2 is SMNVEV in the germline V gene (reference sequence). Here the CDR3 reads CASSFGGNNEQFF. The CDR3, as DNA: TGTGCCAGCAGTTTCGGAGGGAACAATGAGCAGTTCTTC.

This clonotype came up many times. V is TRBV20-1 and J is TRBJ2-4; 7 bases are a match to TRBD2. The CDR3 totals 12 residues. Germline V gene sequence: CDR1 DFQATT, CDR2 SNEGSKA (reference sequence). Trimming at V came to 3 bases and at J to 5 bases, leaving 1 base not matched to a gene. The CDR3 loop is CSARLAENIQYF. The CDR3 DNA reads as TGCAGTGCTAGGCTAGCGGAAAACATTCAGTACTTC.

This clonotype was found a few times. This may be a read error: a much more frequent sequence differs by one nucleotide. J is TRBJ2-7 and V is TRBV5-1; 10 bases map to TRBD2. Germline lookup yields CDR1 SGHRS and CDR2 YFSETQ. The length of the CDR3 is 15 residues. Trimming removed 0 bases from V and 7 bases from J; junction bases left unmatched: 7. Written as DNA, the CDR3 is TGCGCCAGCAGCTTGGGGGGGCTAGCGGGAGATGAGCAGTACTTC. The encoded protein is CASSLGGLAGDEQYF.

This clonotype was observed a few times. J is TRBJ2-2 and V is TRBV3-1, with TRBD1 as a possible D gene (6 bases). CDR1 and CDR2 (germline): LGHDT, YNNKEL (reference sequence). The CDR3 spans 17 residues. The ends were cut back, 1 base at V and 0 bases at J, with 12 bases in the middle. The CDR3, as DNA: TGTGCCAGCAGCCAAGGTCCCCAGGGGTCGAACACCGGGGAGCTGTTTTTT. Its protein product is CASSQGPQGSNTGELFF. Drawing the rest from reference TRBV3-1 and TRBJ2-2, the complete variable domain is DTAVSQTPKYLVTQMGNDKSIKCEQNLGHDTMYWYKQDSKKFLKIMFSYNNKELIINETVPNRFSPKSPDKAHLNLHINSLELGDSAVYFCASSQGPQGSNTGELFFGEGSRLTVL.

This clonotype was observed a few times. The genes are TRBV9 and TRBJ2-1; 10 bases map to TRBD2. The CDR3 covers 15 residues. Germline V lookup: CDR1 SGDLS, CDR2 YYNGEE. V was pared by 3 bases and J by 6 bases, with 6 bases of the junction left unmatched. The CDR3 region has the DNA TGTGCCAGCAGCGGAGGAGCGGGGGGGCCCAATGAGCAGTTCTTC. The encoded protein is CASSGGAGGPNEQFF.